Listed below are T cell receptor beta chains from one sample, sequenced in a study of blood T cell repertoires in COVID-19. This table comes from immunoSEQ multiplex PCR, and its TCRdb copy is limited to in-frame clones, with some not included. The sample records around 200,000 clones, roughly four fifths being singletons. Sequencing was done on a sample of peripheral blood. These receptors came from a woman between 45 and 65 years old with acute or convalescent COVID-19. CDR3s include the opening cysteine and the closing phenylalanine or tryptophan. Fields, in order: D gene, J gene, V gene, clone size, CDR3 DNA, CDR3 protein. A D gene is named only where the DNA matches it firmly. Size tells how often a clone was seen (once, few, many) or the class of an expanded clone, and some rows leave it out.

d_gene: .; j_gene: TRBJ1-5; v_gene: TRBV30; abundance: .; CDR3nt: TGTGCCTGGACCGCAAAAGGGGGTCGGCAGCCCCAGCATTTT; CDR3aa: CAWTAKGGRQPQHF
d_gene: .; j_gene: TRBJ1-3; v_gene: TRBV27; abundance: .; CDR3nt: TGTGCCAGCAGTTTACGGGGGGGCTCTGGAAACACCATATATTTT; CDR3aa: CASSLRGGSGNTIYF
d_gene: .; j_gene: TRBJ2-1; v_gene: TRBV25-1; abundance: .; CDR3nt: TGTGCCAGCAGTGAAAAACTAGCTCGGAATGAGCAGTTCTTC; CDR3aa: CASSEKLARNEQFF
d_gene: .; j_gene: TRBJ2-1; v_gene: TRBV28; abundance: .; CDR3nt: TGTGCCAGCAGTTCCCTGCTGGCGCAGTTCTTC; CDR3aa: CASSSLLAQFF
d_gene: .; j_gene: TRBJ2-7; v_gene: TRBV28; abundance: .; CDR3nt: TGTGCCAGCAGTTCCTACCTCCACGAGCAGTACTTC; CDR3aa: CASSSYLHEQYF
d_gene: TRBD1; j_gene: TRBJ1-5; v_gene: TRBV19; abundance: few; CDR3nt: TGTGCCAGTAGCCCCTCCGGGACAGGGGCCCTTTATAGCAATCAGCCCCAGCATTTT; CDR3aa: CASSPSGTGALYSNQPQHF
d_gene: .; j_gene: TRBJ2-7; v_gene: TRBV7-8; abundance: .; CDR3nt: TGTGCCAGCAGCGATCATCCTAGCGGCAGTGGGGGCCTTAGCTCCTACGAGCAGTACTTC; CDR3aa: CASSDHPSGSGGLSSYEQYF
d_gene: .; j_gene: TRBJ2-5; v_gene: TRBV10-1; abundance: .; CDR3nt: TGCGCCAGCAGTGAGTCCGTACTAGGGGGAAAGACCCAGTACTTC; CDR3aa: CASSESVLGGKTQYF
d_gene: TRBD2; j_gene: TRBJ2-7; v_gene: TRBV7-9; abundance: .; CDR3nt: TGTGCCAGCAGCCCGGGAGGGGGAGCCTACGAGCAGTACTTC; CDR3aa: CASSPGGGAYEQYF
d_gene: TRBD1; j_gene: TRBJ1-6; v_gene: TRBV3-1/TRBV3-2; abundance: .; CDR3nt: TGTGCCAGCAGCTATCGACAGGGTAACAATTCACCCCTCCACTTT; CDR3aa: CASSYRQGNNSPLHF
d_gene: .; j_gene: TRBJ2-1; v_gene: TRBV9; abundance: .; CDR3nt: TGTGCCAGCAGCGCCAGCCAAGTGGGCCGGAATGAGCAGTTCTTC; CDR3aa: CASSASQVGRNEQFF
d_gene: .; j_gene: TRBJ1-1; v_gene: TRBV5-4; abundance: few; CDR3nt: TGTGCCAGCAGCTTACGGGTGACGAACACTGAAGCTTTCTTT; CDR3aa: CASSLRVTNTEAFF
d_gene: .; j_gene: TRBJ1-5; v_gene: TRBV19; abundance: .; CDR3nt: TGTGCCAGTAGTATCACCGGGGGAAATCAGCCCCAGCATTTT; CDR3aa: CASSITGGNQPQHF
d_gene: .; j_gene: TRBJ2-3; v_gene: TRBV6-2/TRBV6-3; abundance: .; CDR3nt: TGTGCCAGCAGTCATACAGCAACAGATACGCAGTATTTT; CDR3aa: CASSHTATDTQYF
d_gene: .; j_gene: TRBJ2-7; v_gene: TRBV28; abundance: .; CDR3nt: TGTGCCAGCCACAACTCCTACGAGCAGTACTTC; CDR3aa: CASHNSYEQYF
d_gene: .; j_gene: TRBJ1-5; v_gene: TRBV27; abundance: .; CDR3nt: TGTGCCAGCAGTTTAGGTAGGGGTCAGCCCCAGCATTTT; CDR3aa: CASSLGRGQPQHF
d_gene: .; j_gene: TRBJ1-1; v_gene: TRBV6-5; abundance: .; CDR3nt: TGTGCCAGCAGTTACTCGAACGGACTGCTCCCTGAAGCTTTCTTT; CDR3aa: CASSYSNGLLPEAFF
d_gene: .; j_gene: TRBJ2-3; v_gene: TRBV27; abundance: .; CDR3nt: TGTGCCAGCAGTTTTTCAAATACGCAGTATTTT; CDR3aa: CASSFSNTQYF
d_gene: TRBD1; j_gene: TRBJ1-2; v_gene: TRBV6-1; abundance: once; CDR3nt: TGTGCCAGCAGTGAAATTTTCGTGGGACAGGGGGCTCGTGGCTACACCTTC; CDR3aa: CASSEIFVGQGARGYTF
d_gene: .; j_gene: TRBJ2-7; v_gene: TRBV24-1; abundance: .; CDR3nt: TGTGCCACCAGTGGGGCCGGGACCTACGAGCAGTACTTC; CDR3aa: CATSGAGTYEQYF
d_gene: .; j_gene: TRBJ1-2; v_gene: TRBV12-5; abundance: .; CDR3nt: TGTGCTAGTCCGTTGGACCGGACTGGGATTTATGGCTACACCTTC; CDR3aa: CASPLDRTGIYGYTF
d_gene: .; j_gene: TRBJ2-1; v_gene: TRBV18; abundance: .; CDR3nt: TGTGCCAGCTCACCACCGAGCGGCCGGGGTTACAATGAGCAGTTCTTC; CDR3aa: CASSPPSGRGYNEQFF
d_gene: .; j_gene: TRBJ2-7; v_gene: TRBV6-2/TRBV6-3; abundance: .; CDR3nt: TGTGCCAGCAGCCTCGGGGCCTACGAGCAGTACTTC; CDR3aa: CASSLGAYEQYF
d_gene: TRBD2; j_gene: TRBJ2-7; v_gene: TRBV11-2; abundance: .; CDR3nt: TGTGCCAGCAGCTTAATGACTAGCGGGAACGAGCAGTACTTC; CDR3aa: CASSLMTSGNEQYF
d_gene: .; j_gene: TRBJ2-7; v_gene: TRBV28; abundance: .; CDR3nt: TGTGCCAGCAGTTTATCGAGGGGGTTCTACGAGCAGTACTTC; CDR3aa: CASSLSRGFYEQYF
d_gene: .; j_gene: TRBJ1-3; v_gene: TRBV10-1; abundance: .; CDR3nt: TGCGCCAGCAGTCAATCCGGGATGCCTGGAAACACCATATATTTT; CDR3aa: CASSQSGMPGNTIYF
d_gene: TRBD2; j_gene: TRBJ2-3; v_gene: TRBV9; abundance: .; CDR3nt: TGTGCCAGCAGCGTAGCGGCTAGCGGGGGGTTGGGCACAGATACGCAGTATTTT; CDR3aa: CASSVAASGGLGTDTQYF